The 23 T cell receptor beta chains reported below all come from one sample, sequenced in a study of blood T cells in healthy people across ages. A second PCR of roughly 6 to 12 cycles used a sample-barcoded 5' primer and a J-beta primer mix. TCRdb reprocessed the 5' RACE reads with MiXCR, giving one entry per CDR3 protein. Of about 1.1 million distinct CDR3 sequences listed, more than 30% are singletons. The sample taken for sequencing was blood. The receptors were gathered from a man younger than 35 in good health.

The genes are TRBV7-2 and TRBJ1-4; no clear D. The CDR3 is 13 amino acids. Germline V gene data show CDR1 as SGHTA and CDR2 as FQGNSA. V lost 4 bases and J 6 bases, leaving 9 bases between the germline ends. Here the CDR3 DNA reads TGTGCCAGCAGCTACCAGGCCTATGAAAAACTGTTTTTT. Protein product: CASSYQAYEKLFF.

The V and J genes are TRBV2 and TRBJ1-2; 7 bases map to TRBD1. Trimming took 5 bases from V and 6 from J; bases not matched to a gene: 9. The germline CDR1 and CDR2 sequences are SNHLY and FYNNEI. CDR3 length: 14 amino acids. The CDR3 DNA is TGTGCCAGCAGTTTGGACAGGACTTTGAATGGCTACACCTTC. Its protein product is CASSLDRTLNGYTF.

This chain links TRBV2 with TRBJ2-7, with 8 nucleotides matching TRBD1. Germline lookup yields CDR1 SNHLY and CDR2 FYNNEI. V dropped 4 bases and J dropped 2; count of bases not matched to a gene: 4. CDR3 size: 14 residues. CDR3 residues: CASSAGTGAYEQYF. Written as DNA, the CDR3 is TGTGCCAGCAGTGCCGGGACAGGCGCCTACGAGCAGTACTTC.

V is TRBV29-1 and J is TRBJ2-1; D might be TRBD2 (5 bases). Trimming cost V 8 bases and J 3 bases, with 14 bases left between them. CDR3 length: 13 amino acids. Germline V CDR1 and CDR2: SQVTM, ANQGSEA. CDR3 region: CSSRIEGYNEQFF. The CDR3 nucleotides are TGCAGCTCGCGCATTGAGGGCTACAATGAGCAGTTCTTC.

This clonotype showed up just a few times. The chain couples TRBV11-1 to TRBJ2-3; D possibly corresponds to TRBD1 (6 bases). The CDR3 spans 16 residues. Germline V lookup: CDR1 SGHAT, CDR2 FQDESV (reference sequence). Trimming removed 1 base at V and 0 bases at J, with 11 bases between. The CDR3 bases are TGTGCCAGCAGCTTAGAGACAGGCATCAGCACAGATACGCAGTATTTT. Encoded protein: CASSLETGISTDTQYF.

The rearrangement links TRBV11-1 to TRBJ2-7; D is uncertain. Germline CDR1 is SGHAT and CDR2 is FQDESV (reference sequence). The V end lost 1 base, the J end lost 7 bases, and 11 bases lay between the germline ends. The CDR3 has 13 amino acids. The DNA of the CDR3 is TGTGCCAGCAGCTTAGGGGGTCTAGGGGAGCAGTACTTC. It encodes CASSLGGLGEQYF.

This clonotype came up a few times. The chain couples TRBV5-1 to TRBJ2-3; a weak D match, TRBD2 (5 bases). The length of the CDR3 is 19 residues. CDR1 and CDR2 (germline): SGHRS, YFSETQ. Between the trimmed V and J ends, which lost 3 bases and 1 base, there was a span of 24 bases. DNA for the CDR3: TGCGCCAGCAGCTCCCCGTCCGGACTCCCCACGCGGGGCACAGATACGCAGTATTTT. Protein: CASSSPSGLPTRGTDTQYF.

This CDR3 reads CTTWGPDEKLFF. In nucleotides, the CDR3 is TGCACCACTTGGGGGCCCGATGAAAAACTGTTTTTT. The chain uses TRBV20-1 and TRBJ1-4; TRBD1 is a possible D gene (6 bases). The V gene's germline CDR1 is DFQATT and CDR2 SNEGSKA (reference sequence). The CDR3 covers 12 residues.

This chain's CDR3 is CSVRDTGQETQFF. The CDR3 DNA follows: TGCAGCGTTCGGGATACAGGACAAGAGACCCAGTTCTTC. The J gene is TRBJ2-1, the V gene TRBV29-1; D could derive from TRBD1 or TRBD2 (5 bases each). This CDR3 comprises 13 residues. Trimming stripped 5 bases from V and 13 bases from J, with 21 bases between. Germline V gene sequence: CDR1 SQVTM, CDR2 ANQGSEA.

Details on this clonotype: One junction end disagrees with the germline gene, perhaps due to a read error. CDR3: CAGSQEAGTANEKLFF. CDR3 DNA: TGTGCCGGCAGCCAAGAGGCGGGGACAGCTAATGAAAAACTGTTTTTT. The chain combines TRBV4-2 with TRBJ1-4, with 7 nucleotides matching TRBD1. The CDR3 spans 16 residues. The germline V gene has CDR1 LGHNA and CDR2 YNFKEQ.

CDR3 DNA sequence: TGTGCCAGCACCTTTAATCGGGGCAGGGACTATGGCTACACCTTC. Protein: CASTFNRGRDYGYTF. This chain links TRBV7-2 with TRBJ1-2; tentatively, D is TRBD1 (5 bases). CDR3 length: 15 residues. In germline, CDR1 is SGHTA, CDR2 FQGNSA. The ends were cut back, 7 bases at V and 3 bases at J, with 18 bases in the middle.

V and J are TRBV20-1 and TRBJ1-1; 7 positions agree with TRBD1. The CDR3 sequence is 16 residues long. V shed 5 bases, J shed 4 bases, and the junction held 16 bases outside the gene matches. Germline lookup yields CDR1 DFQATT and CDR2 SNEGSKA (reference sequence). In nucleotides, the CDR3 is TGCAGTGCTGCAGATGAATATTACAGGGGAATCACTGAAGCTTTCTTT. It translates to CSAADEYYRGITEAFF.

This clonotype was detected only a few times. V is TRBV14 and J is TRBJ2-3; 9 bases are a match to TRBD2. The CDR3 covers 16 residues. J was trimmed by 2 bases and V by 4 bases; bases with no gene match: 7. The V gene's germline CDR1 is SGHDN and CDR2 FVKESK. CDR3 protein: CASSLMTSGFTDTQYF. The DNA of the CDR3 is TGTGCCAGCAGCCTTATGACTAGCGGTTTCACAGATACGCAGTATTTT. The full variable domain, its missing parts supplied by reference TRBV14 and TRBJ2-3, is EAGVTQFPSHSVIEKGQTVTLRCDPISGHDNLYWYRRVMGKEIKFLLHFVKESKQDESGMPNNRFLAERTGGTYSTLKVQPAELEDSGVYFCASSLMTSGFTDTQYFGPGTRLTVL.

The gene calls are TRBV6-1 and TRBJ2-7; D is ambiguous. The germline V gene has CDR1 MNHNS and CDR2 SASEGT. CDR3 length: 16 residues. V lost 4 bases to trimming and J lost 0 bases, with 16 bases between them. The CDR3 nucleotides read TGTGCCAGCAGTGTACAAAGGCTTCTGAGCTCCTACGAGCAGTACTTC. Translating gives CASSVQRLLSSYEQYF.

The chain joins TRBV5-1 to TRBJ1-1; D may be TRBD1 (6 bases). The CDR3 totals 15 residues. Germline lookup yields CDR1 SGHRS and CDR2 YFSETQ. V shed 4 bases and J shed 0 bases, with 13 bases lying between them. The CDR3 protein is CASSPRSGVNTEAFF. The CDR3 coding sequence is TGCGCCAGCAGCCCCAGATCAGGGGTGAACACTGAAGCTTTCTTT.

This clonotype was picked up many times. This rearrangement joins TRBV6-5 to TRBJ2-3; the match to TRBD2 covers 9 bases. Germline V CDR1 and CDR2: MNHEY, SVGAGI. The length of the CDR3 is 16 residues. The junction had 10 bases not matched to a gene; V was cut back by 3 bases and J by 6 bases. CDR3 DNA sequence: TGTGCCAGCAGTTATCGCCCTAGCGGGGCCCGGGATACGCAGTATTTT. This sequence encodes CASSYRPSGARDTQYF.

There are a few counts of this clonotype. This rearrangement joins TRBV21-1 to TRBJ1-2. TRBV21-1 is a recognized pseudogene. This CDR3 is built from 13 residues. The CDR3: CASSKAGSDGYTF. The CDR3 nucleotides are TGTGCCAGCAGCAAAGCGGGGTCGGATGGCTACACCTTC.

This clonotype was picked up many times. This chain links TRBV4-1 with TRBJ1-2; TRBD1 might be the D (5 bases). The germline CDR1 and CDR2 sequences are MGHRA and YSYEKL. The V gene lost 4 bases and the J gene lost 1 base, with 13 bases spanning the gap. This CDR3 contains 15 residues. In DNA form, the CDR3 reads TGCGCCAGCAGCCCCCATCGGGGCCATAACTATGGCTACACCTTC. It is translated as CASSPHRGHNYGYTF.

The DNA of the CDR3 is TGTGCCAGCAGTTCCCAGTTTAGCAATCAGCCCCAGCATTTT. It translates to CASSSQFSNQPQHF. V is TRBV27 and J is TRBJ1-5; D is undetermined. Per germline, CDR1 MNHEY and CDR2 SMNVEV (reference sequence). V dropped 4 bases and J dropped 0 bases, with 7 bases sitting between them. The CDR3 contains 14 residues.

J is TRBJ1-6 and V is TRBV9; 9 bases agree with TRBD1. The J segment lost 10 bases and the V segment lost 4 bases, leaving 6 bases of the junction unmatched. The CDR3 covers 14 residues. In germline, CDR1 is SGDLS, CDR2 YYNGEE. The CDR3: CASSPTGGGSPLHF. The CDR3 bases are TGTGCCAGCAGCCCGACAGGGGGTGGATCACCCCTCCACTTT.

The chain recombines TRBV20-1 with TRBJ2-1; D gene ambiguous. With the DNA end fitting TRBJ2-7 better, the J assignment may be wrong. The germline V gene has CDR1 DFQATT and CDR2 SNEGSKA (reference sequence). The CDR3 length is 13 residues. CDR3 sequence: CSAREAPYNEQYF. As DNA, the CDR3 is TGCAGTGCTAGAGAGGCCCCCTACAATGAGCAGTACTTC.

V is TRBV4-3 and J is TRBJ2-3, with 8 bases matching TRBD2. Losses at the gene ends were 2 bases for V and 6 bases for J; bases not matched to a gene: 7. The CDR3 is 15 residues long. Looked up from germline, CDR1 is LGHNA and CDR2 is YSLEER. The CDR3 is CASSQQGLGRDTQYF. CDR3 nucleotides: TGCGCCAGCAGCCAACAGGGACTAGGACGGGATACGCAGTATTTT.

The rearrangement uses TRBV6-2 or TRBV6-3 and TRBJ1-1; possibly TRBD1 for D (5 bases). Deletions cut 2 bases from V and 4 bases from J, with 14 bases between. This CDR3 has 15 residues. Germline V gene sequence: CDR1 MNHEY, CDR2 SVGEGT. CDR3 sequence (DNA): TGTGCCAGCAGTTACGGGCCAGGGCGGGCCACTGAAGCTTTCTTT. Translated, it gives CASSYGPGRATEAFF.